This T cell receptor beta chain was observed in a study of cytomegalovirus exposure and HLA in healthy donors. PCR primers comprised 60 Vbeta and 13 Jbeta primers. The table came from immunoSEQ multiplex PCR; TCRdb's copy has only in-frame clones and leaves some out. The sample has over 150,000 clones; more than 75% are singletons. V gave up 3 bases and J gave up 1 base; unmatched junction bases: 2. This CDR3 is 15 amino acids long. Germline V gene sequence: CDR1 MNHEY, CDR2 SVGAGI. The V gene is TRBV6-5, the J gene TRBJ2-2; TRBD2 matches at 7 bases. Sequenced input: PBMCs. This receptor was obtained from a woman in her forties in good health and CMV-seropositive. The CDR3 here is CASSYLAENTGELFF. CDR3 DNA sequence: TGTGCCAGCAGTTATCTAGCGGAGAACACCGGGGAGCTGTTTTTT.